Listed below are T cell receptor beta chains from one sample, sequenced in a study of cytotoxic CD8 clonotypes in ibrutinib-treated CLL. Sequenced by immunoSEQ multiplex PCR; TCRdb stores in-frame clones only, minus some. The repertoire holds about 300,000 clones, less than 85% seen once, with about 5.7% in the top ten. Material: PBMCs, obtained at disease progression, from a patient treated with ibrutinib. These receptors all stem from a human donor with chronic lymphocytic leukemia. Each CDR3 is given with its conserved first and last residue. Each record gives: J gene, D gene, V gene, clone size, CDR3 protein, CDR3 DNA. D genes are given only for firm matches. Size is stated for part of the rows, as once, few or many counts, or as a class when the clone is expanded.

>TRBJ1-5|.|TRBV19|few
CASSIVKGNQPQHF
TGTGCCAGTAGTATTGTTAAGGGGAATCAGCCCCAGCATTTT
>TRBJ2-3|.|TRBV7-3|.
CASRDASTDTQYF
TGTGCCAGCCGAGACGCCAGCACAGATACGCAGTATTTT
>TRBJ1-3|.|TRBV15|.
CATSRAPGAGNTIYF
TGTGCCACCAGCAGAGCGCCGGGGGCTGGAAACACCATATATTTT
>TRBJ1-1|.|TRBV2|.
CATPGGSNTEAFF
TGTGCCACCCCCGGGGGGTCGAACACTGAAGCTTTCTTT
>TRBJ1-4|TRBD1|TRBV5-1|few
CASSLGTGSGEKLFF
TGCGCCAGCAGCTTGGGGACAGGGAGCGGTGAAAAACTGTTTTTT
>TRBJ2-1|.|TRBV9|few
CASAFGNEQFF
TGTGCCAGTGCGTTTGGCAATGAGCAGTTCTTC
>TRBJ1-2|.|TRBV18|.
CASSPVPRQSNYGYTF
TGTGCCAGCTCACCGGTACCCCGACAGTCTAACTATGGCTACACCTTC
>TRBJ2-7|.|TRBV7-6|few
CASSSGPSSEQYF
TGTGCCAGCAGCTCGGGACCCTCCTCCGAGCAGTACTTC
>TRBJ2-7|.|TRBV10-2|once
CASKLAGEGEQYF
TGCGCCAGCAAACTGGCAGGGGAGGGCGAGCAGTACTTC
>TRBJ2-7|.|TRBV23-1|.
CASSPRDTYYHEQYF
TGCGCCAGCAGCCCCCGGGACACTTACTACCACGAGCAGTACTTC
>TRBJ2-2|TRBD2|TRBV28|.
CASSNAIGTSGRSNTGELFF
TGTGCCAGCAGTAACGCAATTGGGACTAGCGGGAGAAGTAACACCGGGGAGCTGTTTTTT
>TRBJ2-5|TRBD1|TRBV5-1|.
CASSSDRDGTQYF
TGCGCCAGCAGCTCGGACAGGGATGGGACCCAGTACTTC
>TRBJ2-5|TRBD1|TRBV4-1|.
CASSQAVGQGEETQYF
TGCGCCAGCAGCCAAGCAGTAGGACAGGGTGAAGAGACCCAGTACTTC
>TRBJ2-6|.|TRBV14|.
CASSPAPGYGPGANVLTF
TGTGCCAGCAGCCCCGCACCCGGATACGGTCCTGGGGCCAACGTCCTGACTTTC
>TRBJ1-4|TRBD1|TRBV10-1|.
CASSDSDRGGWRCEKLFF
TGCGCCAGCAGTGACTCCGACAGGGGTGGGTGGCGATGCGAAAAACTGTTTTTT
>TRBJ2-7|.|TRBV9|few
CASSGTSYEQYF
TGTGCCAGCAGCGGCACCTCCTACGAGCAGTACTTC
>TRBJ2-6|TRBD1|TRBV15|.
CATSRRQGKAGANVLTF
TGTGCCACCAGCAGAAGACAGGGCAAGGCTGGGGCCAACGTCCTGACTTTC
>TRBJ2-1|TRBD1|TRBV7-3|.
CASSLYSGTGGNEQFF
TGTGCCAGCAGCTTGTATTCCGGGACAGGGGGGAATGAGCAGTTCTTC
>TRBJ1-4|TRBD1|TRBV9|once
CASSVEGAKREKLFF
TGTGCCAGCAGCGTAGAGGGGGCGAAGCGTGAAAAACTGTTTTTT
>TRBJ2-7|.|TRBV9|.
CASSVGAGLGEQYF
TGTGCCAGCAGCGTAGGGGCAGGGCTGGGCGAGCAGTACTTC
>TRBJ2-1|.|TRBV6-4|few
CASSAFPGISNEQFF
TGTGCCAGCAGTGCATTCCCAGGGATTTCCAATGAGCAGTTCTTC
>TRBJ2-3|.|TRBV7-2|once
CASSLAIFLGSGGIHTQYF
TGTGCCAGCAGCTTAGCGATATTTTTGGGTAGCGGCGGGATCCATACGCAGTATTTT
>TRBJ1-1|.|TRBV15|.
CATSRDLARATEAFF
TGTGCCACCAGCAGAGATTTAGCAAGGGCCACTGAAGCTTTCTTT
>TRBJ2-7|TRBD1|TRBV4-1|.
CASSHPGQGKVEQYF
TGCGCCAGCAGCCACCCGGGACAGGGTAAGGTCGAGCAGTACTTC
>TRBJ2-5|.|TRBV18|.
CASSPGQVGETQYF
TGTGCCAGCTCACCAGGGCAGGTGGGAGAGACCCAGTACTTC
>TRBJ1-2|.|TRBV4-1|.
CASSRVAGTNYGYTF
TGCGCCAGCAGCCGCGTTGCGGGGACCAACTATGGCTACACCTTC
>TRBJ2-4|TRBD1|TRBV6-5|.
CASSYDGQGRDIQYF
TGTGCCAGCAGTTACGATGGACAGGGGAGGGACATTCAGTACTTC
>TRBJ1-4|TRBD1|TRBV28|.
CASSRDSPSEKLFF
TGTGCCAGCAGTAGGGACAGTCCTAGTGAAAAACTGTTTTTT
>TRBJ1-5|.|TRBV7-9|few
CASSLGQYGNQPQHF
TGTGCCAGCAGCTTAGGACAGTACGGCAATCAGCCCCAGCATTTT
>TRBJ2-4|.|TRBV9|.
CASSVGANDIQYF
TGTGCCAGCAGCGTAGGGGCCAACGACATTCAGTACTTC
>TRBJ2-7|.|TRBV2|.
CASIGGGYEQYF
TGTGCCAGCATCGGGGGAGGCTACGAGCAGTACTTC
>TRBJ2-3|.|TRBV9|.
CASSVEPLGGGTDTQYF
TGTGCCAGCAGCGTAGAACCCCTGGGGGGAGGCACAGATACGCAGTATTTT
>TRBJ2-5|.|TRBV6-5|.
CASTLGTQSGTQYF
TGTGCCAGCACCCTTGGTACTCAGTCGGGGACCCAGTACTTC